The T cell receptor (beta chain) described here comes from a study of cytomegalovirus exposure and HLA in healthy donors. Study-wide background: As released early, the data held 70 million to 100 million unique TCRs from HLA-typed donors. Regarding the study as a whole: Later analysis suggested links between common viral pathogens and several top significant clusters. Follow-up analysis later connected one missense variant in DCLRE1C with trimming of TCR beta V- and J-genes. Prediction of most subjects' HLA-A and HLA-B alleles by TCR beta sequences was reportedly accurate.

In the PCR, 60 Vbeta and 13 Jbeta primers were used. Generated by immunoSEQ multiplex PCR, the TCRdb table keeps only in-frame clones and is missing some. Of about 150,000 clones in the sample, around 75% were seen once. Details on this clone: Its matching antigen is unknown.

V gave up 3 bases and J gave up 2 bases; unmatched junction bases: 6. This CDR3 spans 16 amino acids. Germline CDR1 and CDR2: SGDLS and YYNGEE. The origin of this receptor is a male donor in good health and CMV-seronegative. This sequence joins TRBV9 and TRBJ1-3; TRBD1 aligns across 9 bases. Source material: PBMCs. DNA for the CDR3: TGTGCCAGCAGCGAACGGGGGGACAGGGCTGGAAACACCATATATTTT. This encodes CASSERGDRAGNTIYF. Using reference TRBV9 and TRBJ1-3 for the parts outside the CDR3, the full variable domain is DSGVTQTPKHLITATGQRVTLRCSPRSGDLSVYWYQQSLDQGLQFLIQYYNGEERAKGNILERFSAQQFPDLHSELNLSSLELGDSALYFCASSERGDRAGNTIYFGEGSWLTVV.